The clone carrying this T cell receptor (beta chain) was observed many times. Its antigen is still unknown. With listed TCR primers and previously described methods, bulk TCR libraries were prepared. TCRdb itself ran the PCR reads through MiXCR, one entry per CDR3 protein. The table includes just under 650,000 distinct CDR3 sequences, 15% to 20% detected once. The V gene lost 3 bases and the J gene lost 1 base, with 9 bases spanning the gap. Germline CDR1 reads MGHRA; CDR2 reads YSYEKL. The CDR3 covers 14 residues. This sample is drawn from a study of molecular identifiers for immune sequencing clone quantification. Study summary: Replicates split RNA from around 20,000 or 100,000 naive CD8 cells five ways, and the researchers sequenced four portions.

With 10%, 30% or 50% of RNA, about 20,000 to 1,000,000 naive CD8 T cells were sequenced. Study-wide results and limits: Beyond 20 RNA copies, clones held over 97% of effector molecules, compared with under 1% in naive cells.

This sequence joins TRBV4-1 and TRBJ1-1; D is uncertain. The sequenced material came from naive CD8+ T cells from blood, with Jurkat cell RNA spiked in. Subset: FACS-sorted CD8+CD4-CCR7+CD45RA+ naive T cells. This receptor was taken from a human donor in good health. Some libraries in this study had Jurkat cell RNA spiked in. CDR3 DNA: TGCGCCAGCAGCCATTCGGGGTCGAACACTGAAGCTTTCTTT. Translated: CASSHSGSNTEAFF.